Listed here is a single TCR beta chain. Patients had resection in Japan or China between 2014 and 2017. Germline values: CDR1 KGHSH, CDR2 LQKENI. With 6 bases clipped from V and 4 bases from J, the junction kept 11 bases outside the gene matches. CDR3 length equals 15 residues. The repertoire was sequenced with immunoSEQ multiplex PCR; TCRdb's copy has only in-frame clones and lacks some. The sample yields 12,000 to 15,000 clones, around 84% seen once. The sample comes from a study of immune evolution from preneoplasia to lung adenocarcinoma. Sequenced sample: FFPE minimally invasive lung adenocarcinoma tissue. The chain has TRBV18 and TRBJ2-7; 8 bases fit TRBD1. The origin of this receptor is a person aged 60-80 years with lung adenocarcinoma. In DNA, the CDR3 is TGTGCCAGCTCGTTAGAGGTCCAGGGGGCTTACGAGCAGTACTTC. The encoded protein is CASSLEVQGAYEQYF.